Here is one T cell receptor (beta chain) with its context. Its antigen is currently not known. No per-base quality is available; no much larger clone lies one base away. This entry comes from a study of blood T cell repertoires in COVID-19 (dated by TCRdb to 2019 to 2021). Notes on the research overall: Collaborator samples came from the United States, Italy and Spain and covered acute and convalescent phases of COVID-19. The prospective study material was composed of cDNA or gDNA derived from T cells, B-cell-depleted T cells, or PBMCs. Subjects who had been exposed to COVID-19, were actively infected with it, or had recovered from it provided the deeply sampled blood TCRbeta repertoires that made up the dataset. The repertoires were made available in a free public database intended to serve as a resource for research on the immune response to SARS-CoV-2. The samples were drawn from the first 160 participants of the ongoing ImmuneRACE study and from 950 to 1,500 subjects provided by 6 global collaborators. The sample metadata nearly always contained a de-identified subject ID, COVID-19 status, age in years and sex. Where available, HLA class I and class II types were obtained from metadata supplied by the sample provider rather than from assay-based typing. What the work shows at the level of the full study, not this receptor alone: How much clinical and demographic metadata was included differed by source and by participant, and the metadata was provided uncurated.

TCRbeta CDR3 regions were amplified from genomic DNA by means of the immunoSEQ Assay, a bias-controlled multiplex PCR. Concerning the study's data processing: The number of nucleated cells in each sample was estimated by amplification of reference gene primers within the assay. To quantify the absolute abundance of each unique TCRbeta CDR3 rearrangement, sequence reads were collapsed and filtered. For each sample, productive Simpson clonality was calculated as the square root of Simpson's diversity index across productive rearrangements. Imported from immuneACCESS, the table was reduced by TCRdb to in-frame sequences with V and J called. These copies leave out some clones; in studies compared against another copy, an unresolved V gene accounts for under half, and the cause of the remainder is not known. V and J calls and clone size are given by that table; D and trimming were obtained from the DNA. The sample table shows 250,000 to 350,000 clones, and around nine tenths are seen once. Together, the top ten hold around 0.8% of the sample.

Whole blood was collected in K2EDTA tubes by collaborating institutions according to the institutions' own protocols. For TCRbeta analysis, collaborator samples were shipped as frozen whole blood, as isolated PBMCs, or as DNA extracted from either sample type. The TCR comes from a man aged 30 to 45 with acute or convalescent COVID-19. Sequenced sample: peripheral blood.

The nucleotides are TGTGCCAGCAGTTTAACGACAGGGTTCTCTTCACCCCTCCACTTT. Translated, it reads CASSLTTGFSSPLHF. The chain employs TRBV27 and TRBJ1-6; 7 central bases correspond to TRBD1. The CDR3 holds 15 amino acids from the cysteine to the phenylalanine. Left in the record is the CDR3 DNA by itself, 45 bases read in frame from the first base. The junction shows trimming of 2 bases on V and 9 bases on J, and the gene matches do not reach 7 bases of it. According to the germline V gene (reference sequence), CDR1 reads MNHEY and CDR2 reads SMNVEV.